Below, 31 T cell receptor beta chains from the same sample are listed, as sequenced in a study of cytomegalovirus exposure and HLA in healthy donors. The protocol was immunoSEQ multiplex PCR, while the TCRdb copy is restricted to in-frame clones and leaves out a portion. The sample comprises about 310,000 clones, 88% of which are singletons, and over 0.9% rests with the top ten. Material for sequencing was PBMCs. The receptors originated from a man aged 25 to 40 in good health and CMV-seronegative.

The sample holds a few counts of this clone. The rearrangement links TRBV19 to TRBJ1-1; D might be TRBD1 (6 bases). Germline V gives CDR1 LNHDA, CDR2 SQIVND (reference sequence). V was pared by 5 bases and J by 1 base, with 17 bases between. This CDR3 is 16 amino acids long. Here the CDR3 reads CASSPLWTAANTEAFF. Here the CDR3 DNA reads TGTGCCAGTAGTCCACTATGGACAGCCGCGAACACTGAAGCTTTCTTT.

V gene TRBV5-1 combines with J gene TRBJ1-4, with 8 bases lining up with TRBD1. The CDR3 is made up of 16 amino acids. CDR1 and CDR2 (germline): SGHRS, YFSETQ. The V gene end was trimmed by 0 bases and the J gene end by 6 bases; junction bases not matched to a gene: 7. Here the CDR3 reads CASSLGAGGSYEKLFF. CDR3 DNA: TGCGCCAGCAGCTTGGGGGCAGGGGGCTCGTATGAAAAACTGTTTTTT.

This chain links TRBV12-5 with TRBJ1-2; TRBD1 agrees at 11 bases. This CDR3 region has 13 residues. Germline V gene data show CDR1 as LGHNT and CDR2 as FRNRAP. DNA of the CDR3: TGTCTAGGACCCGGGACAGGGGGCTATGGCTACACCTTC. It yields the protein CLGPGTGGYGYTF.

V and J are TRBV27 and TRBJ1-4; 7 nucleotides match TRBD1. Germline CDR1 and CDR2: MNHEY and SMNVEV (reference sequence). Germline trimming cut 6 bases from V and 5 bases from J; bases unmatched to any gene: 0. This CDR3 contains 12 residues. CDR3 DNA sequence: TGTGCCAGCAGGACAGGGAATGAAAAACTGTTTTTT. It specifies CASRTGNEKLFF.

This chain joins TRBV13 and TRBJ2-7; D perhaps matches TRBD2 (5 bases). There are 14 residues in the CDR3. Trimming removed 8 bases from V and 0 bases from J, with 14 bases in between. CDR1 is PRHDT and CDR2 is FYEKMQ in the germline V gene (reference sequence). The CDR3 DNA reads as TGTGCCAGCTGTTCGAGGGTGAGCTCCTACGAGCAGTACTTC. As protein: CASCSRVSSYEQYF. Combining the CDR3 with reference TRBV13 and TRBJ2-7 gives the whole variable domain AAGVIQSPRHLIKEKRETATLKCYPIPRHDTVYWYQQGPGQDPQFLISFYEKMQSDKGSIPDRFSAQQFSDYHSELNMSSLELGDSALYFCASCSRVSSYEQYFGPGTRLTVT.

The chain combines TRBV7-2 with TRBJ1-3; 7 bases are a match to TRBD1. The CDR3 runs 16 residues. Germline values: CDR1 SGHTA, CDR2 FQGNSA. Trimming cost V 1 base and J 1 base; bases outside gene matches: 4. The CDR3 is CASSLEGQVSGNTIYF. The CDR3, as DNA: TGTGCCAGCAGCTTAGAAGGACAGGTTTCTGGAAACACCATATATTTT.

The chain couples TRBV4-2 to TRBJ1-1; maybe TRBD1 (6 bases). CDR3 size: 15 residues. Germline CDR1 and CDR2: LGHNA and YNFKEQ. The V gene lost 3 bases and the J gene lost 1 base, with 12 bases spanning the gap. In DNA form, the CDR3 reads TGTGCCAGCAGCCACCGGGACACTGGGAACACTGAAGCTTTCTTT. Amino acid sequence: CASSHRDTGNTEAFF.

The chain employs TRBV11-2 and TRBJ1-3; 8 positions agree with TRBD1. The CDR3 totals 16 residues. V lost 7 bases and J lost 2; bases outside the gene matches: 10. The germline V gene encodes CDR1 SGHAT and CDR2 FQNNGV. The CDR3 sequence is CASNRDRTLTGNTIYF. DNA for the CDR3: TGTGCCAGCAATCGGGACAGGACATTAACTGGAAACACCATATATTTT.

The chain is built from TRBV19 and TRBJ2-1, with D perhaps TRBD2 (6 bases). This CDR3 has 15 residues. The V end was cut by 6 bases, the J end by 2 bases, with 14 bases between. Germline V CDR1 and CDR2: LNHDA, SQIVND (reference sequence). The DNA for the CDR3 is TGTGCCAGTAGGGGGCCGGGACTGACCTACAATGAGCAGTTCTTC. Translation gives CASRGPGLTYNEQFF.

The chain has TRBV7-9 and TRBJ1-6; a possible D gene is TRBD1 (5 bases). The CDR3 is 16 residues long. The V and J ends lost 5 bases and 3 bases respectively, with 14 bases between them. The germline gives CDR1 SEHNR, CDR2 FQNEAQ (reference sequence). As DNA, the CDR3 is TGTGCCAGCAGCAGGGAGGGGCCCAACTATAATTCACCCCTCCACTTT. Translated: CASSREGPNYNSPLHF.

This chain joins TRBV12-5 and TRBJ2-7; 11 bases line up with TRBD1. The CDR3 spans 17 residues. V lost 8 bases and J lost 5; bases outside the gene matches: 17. Germline lookup yields CDR1 LGHNT and CDR2 FRNRAP. The DNA of the CDR3 is TGTGCTAGTAGTAATCCCGGCGGGACAGGGGGTTCGAACGAGCAGTACTTC. Amino acids: CASSNPGGTGGSNEQYF.

The chain is built from TRBV4-2 and TRBJ2-4; a weak D match, TRBD1 (5 bases). The V end was cut by 1 base, the J end by 0 bases, with 7 bases between. CDR1 and CDR2 from the germline V gene are LGHNA and YNFKEQ. The CDR3 runs 15 residues. CDR3 nucleotide sequence: TGTGCCAGCAGCCAAGTAAGGGGAGCCAAAAACATTCAGTACTTC. Protein sequence: CASSQVRGAKNIQYF.

The chain has TRBV6-6 and TRBJ2-3; D is uncertain. Trimming left V 2 bases short and J 5 bases short, with 8 bases between. Germline CDR1 reads MNHNY; CDR2 reads SVGAGI (reference sequence). The CDR3 is 13 residues long. The CDR3 loop is CASSYPSGDTQYF. The CDR3 nucleotides read TGTGCCAGCAGTTACCCCTCGGGAGATACGCAGTATTTT.

CDR3 in amino acids: CASSFFGQGLSPLHF. The CDR3 DNA reads as TGTGCCAGCAGCTTTTTTGGGCAGGGACTTTCACCCCTCCACTTT. The V gene is TRBV5-4, the J gene TRBJ1-6, with D perhaps matching TRBD1 (5 bases). This CDR3 is 15 amino acids long. V shed 2 bases and J shed 9 bases, with 15 bases lying between them. From germline, CDR1 is SGHNT and CDR2 YYREEE (reference sequence).

On this clone: A junction boundary mismatches the germline segment, possibly from a read error. CDR3 loop: CASSQDRGLGGILPMEF. In DNA, the CDR3 is TGCGCCAGCAGCCAAGATCGGGGGTTGGGGGGGATCCTACCCATGGAGTTC. The V call is TRBV4-3, the J call TRBJ1-2; possible D gene TRBD1, 5 bases. Germline CDR1 LGHNA, CDR2 YSLEER. The CDR3 runs 17 residues.

This clone occurred once. The CDR3 bases are TGTGCCAGCAGTGCCATGACAGGGATTAATGAAAAACTGTTTTTT. Translated: CASSAMTGINEKLFF. The V gene is TRBV6-1, the J gene TRBJ1-4; TRBD1 matches at 7 bases. Germline trimming cut 4 bases from V and 4 bases from J; bases unmatched to any gene: 6. CDR3 length equals 15 residues. Germline-derived CDR1 and CDR2 are MNHNS and SASEGT.

V and J are TRBV5-4 and TRBJ2-7, with a tentative D call TRBD2 (6 bases). V shed 1 base and J shed 0 bases, with 14 bases lying between them. CDR3 length: 16 residues. Germline V CDR1 and CDR2: SGHNT, YYREEE (reference sequence). The CDR3 loop reads CASSLFGGVSSYEQYF. CDR3 nucleotides: TGTGCCAGCAGCTTGTTTGGCGGGGTAAGCTCCTACGAGCAGTACTTC.

The rearrangement joins TRBV19 to TRBJ1-2; TRBD1 aligns across 7 bases. There are 16 residues in the CDR3. The germline V gene encodes CDR1 LNHDA and CDR2 SQIVND (reference sequence). V lost 6 bases and J lost 4; bases outside the gene matches: 14. As DNA, the CDR3 is TGTGCCAGTAGGGCGGGACAGTCAGCCGACCCCTATGGCTACACCTTC. Its protein is CASRAGQSADPYGYTF.

This clone was seen a handful of times. J is TRBJ1-1 and V is TRBV5-6; D gene uncertain. Trimming pared 0 bases from V and 13 bases from J, leaving 16 bases between. The CDR3 has 13 amino acids. Germline CDR1 is SGHDT and CDR2 is YYEEEE. The CDR3: CASSLGSFPPDFF. The CDR3 region has the DNA TGTGCCAGCAGCTTGGGGAGCTTCCCTCCAGATTTCTTT.

The CDR3 nucleotides read TGTGCCAGCAGTGAGAGTTCCAGGGGGCCCTACGAGCAGTACTTC. Protein sequence: CASSESSRGPYEQYF. V is TRBV6-1 and J is TRBJ2-7; 8 bases are a match to TRBD1. Germline assignment: CDR1 MNHNS and CDR2 SASEGT. The V gene end was trimmed by 3 bases and the J gene end by 2 bases; junction bases not matched to a gene: 6. This CDR3 is 15 amino acids long.

The rearrangement joins TRBV9 to TRBJ1-6; 10 bases are shared with TRBD1. V lost 4 bases and J lost 8; bases outside the gene matches: 6. Germline V gives CDR1 SGDLS, CDR2 YYNGEE. The CDR3 sequence is 15 residues long. CDR3 sequence reads: CASSTTGGSDSPLHF. DNA of the CDR3: TGTGCCAGCAGCACGACAGGGGGCTCGGATTCACCCCTCCACTTT.

CDR3 DNA: TGTGCCAGCACCCGCGGGGGCGGGGAGCTGTTTTTT. Its protein product is CASTRGGGELFF. V and J are TRBV6-5 and TRBJ2-2, with 7 bases that match TRBD2. This CDR3 is built from 12 residues. V lost 7 bases and J lost 7; bases outside the gene matches: 3. Germline values: CDR1 MNHEY, CDR2 SVGAGI.

The sample holds a few counts of this clone. The V and J genes are TRBV6-5 and TRBJ1-6; TRBD1 matches at 7 bases. The V gene end was trimmed by 6 bases and the J gene end by 10 bases; junction bases not matched to a gene: 9. The germline CDR1 and CDR2 sequences are MNHEY and SVGAGI. This CDR3 comprises 14 residues. Here the CDR3 DNA reads TGTGCCAGCAGCCGCAGGGAGGACAGGTCACCCCTCCACTTT. Its translation: CASSRREDRSPLHF.

The chain carries TRBV4-3 and TRBJ1-1; the D is unclear. The CDR3 is 14 amino acids. Between the trimmed V and J ends, which lost 0 bases and 8 bases, there was a span of 13 bases. Germline values: CDR1 LGHNA, CDR2 YSLEER. CDR3 sequence: CASSQDVPTREAFF. In DNA form, the CDR3 reads TGCGCCAGCAGCCAAGATGTTCCTACCCGGGAAGCTTTCTTT.

The chain carries TRBV7-8 and TRBJ2-5, with TRBD1 identical over 10 bases. J was trimmed by 5 bases and V by 2 bases; bases with no gene match: 20. Germline V gene data show CDR1 as SGHVS and CDR2 as FQNEAQ. The CDR3 extends over 20 amino acids. The CDR3 DNA reads as TGTGCCAGCAGCTTACAGGAGGGTATCGTAGGGGACAGGGGTCGCGAGACCCAGTACTTC. Amino acids: CASSLQEGIVGDRGRETQYF.

The chain recombines TRBV10-2 with TRBJ1-1, with a possible D match to TRBD1 (6 bases). The CDR3 runs to 11 residues. Germline CDR1 WSHSY, CDR2 SAAADI. The V and J ends lost 6 bases and 8 bases respectively, with 10 bases between them. CDR3 residues: CASRDGQEAFF. CDR3 in DNA: TGCGCCAGCAGAGACGGACAGGAAGCTTTCTTT.

This clone was recorded once. This chain joins TRBV12-5 and TRBJ2-2; 7 positions match TRBD1. Trimming at V came to 1 base and at J to 2 bases, leaving 4 bases not matched to a gene. This CDR3 is built from 16 residues. The V gene's germline CDR1 is LGHNT and CDR2 FRNRAP. The chain's CDR3 is CASGLGQGTNTGELFF. The DNA of the CDR3 is TGTGCTAGTGGTTTGGGACAGGGTACAAACACCGGGGAGCTGTTTTTT.

The genes are TRBV6-5 and TRBJ2-1; a possible D gene is TRBD2 (6 bases). V was pared by 7 bases and J by 2 bases, with 12 bases between. The CDR3 has 14 residues. The germline CDR1 and CDR2 sequences are MNHEY and SVGAGI. CDR3 sequence: CASTEGGTYNEQFF. DNA for the CDR3: TGTGCCAGCACGGAGGGAGGTACCTACAATGAGCAGTTCTTC.

This chain connects TRBV5-6 to TRBJ1-2; TRBD1 agrees at 11 bases. This CDR3 is built from 16 residues. Trimming took 1 base from V and 3 from J; bases not matched to a gene: 5. In germline, CDR1 is SGHDT, CDR2 YYEEEE. This CDR3 reads CASSLWTGGYYYGYTF. For the CDR3, the DNA is TGTGCCAGCAGCTTGTGGACAGGGGGCTATTACTATGGCTACACCTTC.

The rearrangement uses TRBV6-5 and TRBJ1-2; the match to TRBD1 covers 7 bases. There are 15 residues in the CDR3. The V gene's germline CDR1 is MNHEY and CDR2 SVGAGI. J gave up 1 base and V 2 bases, and 4 bases lay outside the gene matches. The CDR3 DNA follows: TGTGCCAGCAGTTACCTTTGGACAGGTAACTATGGCTACACCTTC. This sequence encodes CASSYLWTGNYGYTF.

The count of this clone is one. The V call is TRBV28, the J call TRBJ1-2; TRBD1 might be the D (6 bases). Germline CDR1 and CDR2: MDHEN and SYDVKM. V lost 0 bases to trimming and J lost 14 bases, with 13 bases between them. This CDR3 comprises 12 residues. CDR3: CASSLWGGGWTF. The CDR3 DNA reads TGTGCCAGCAGTTTATGGGGAGGGGGTTGGACCTTC.